This T cell receptor (beta chain) is from a study of CD4 T cells in relation to SARS-CoV-2 and coronaviruses. Whole-study results and caveats: The cross-reactivity analysis covered only spike protein, not other viral proteins. According to naive versus memory sequencing, detected responses are memory recall, not newly primed. Crossreactive clones expanded significantly less to SARS-CoV-2 than monoreactive clones.

Profiled with immunoSEQ multiplex PCR; TCRdb holds only in-frame clones, not every one. The sample has tens of thousands of clones; 88% are singletons. The length of the CDR3 is 17 residues. V trimming: 4 bases; J trimming: 4 bases; junction bases outside the gene matches: 7. Germline CDR1 SGHVS, CDR2 FNYEAQ. This clone was detected a few times. Antigen: not known. Naive and memory CD4+ T cells were separated from cryopreserved PBMCs. Sequenced: memory CD4+ T cells from PBMCs. V usage is TRBV7-6 and J usage is TRBJ2-2, with 12 nucleotides matching TRBD2. This receptor was identified in an adult with COVID-19. CDR3 region: CASSSPGLAGFTGELFF. CDR3 nucleotide sequence: TGTGCCAGCAGCTCGCCGGGACTAGCGGGCTTCACCGGGGAGCTGTTTTTT.